This TCR beta chain was captured by sequencing in a study of T cells in Graves' hyperthyroidism and ophthalmopathy (dated by TCRdb to between 2018 and 2020). Regarding the research as a whole: Peripheral blood was sampled at the time of initial diagnosis, prior to any treatment. To identify distinguishing TCR V-J signatures, a discovery cohort of around 100 patients was used, comprising 40 to 45 with Graves' ophthalmopathy and 57 with stable Graves' hyperthyroidism. Prospective prediction of ophthalmopathy was tested in an independent validation cohort of some 19 hyperthyroidism patients and some 17 patients who later progressed to ophthalmopathy. For training and testing, the roughly 97 patients in the discovery cohort were randomly divided in a 7:3 ratio. In more than 5 Graves' hyperthyroidism patients, the study also compared T-cell repertoires from thyroid tissue with T-cell repertoires from blood. After blood sampling, hyperthyroidism patients were treated with methimazole at a starting dose of 30 mg daily, and ophthalmopathy patients were treated with high-dose intravenous methylprednisolone. The paper describes TCR Vbeta CDR3 sequencing of 120 to 150 peripheral blood samples, made up of 43 ophthalmopathy patients, 70 to 80 hyperthyroidism patients and some 17 progressor patients.

This clonotype was observed a few times. Its binding antigen is unknown. No much larger clonotype is one base removed from it; base qualities were not supplied. Stable Graves' hyperthyroidism was defined as the absence of progression to ophthalmopathy over 18 months of follow-up. The hyperthyroidism patients were between 18 and 65 years old and newly diagnosed, with a disease duration of less than 2 months. Patients with uncontrolled infections, other autoimmune diseases, pregnancy or lactation were excluded. Diagnoses were established on the basis of clinical symptoms, serum thyroxine and TRAb, thyroid ultrasound, and orbital computed tomography. Ficoll-Paque density gradient centrifugation was used to isolate PBMCs from around 10 ml of fresh peripheral blood. Total RNA was extracted using Trizol reagent, and RNA quality was assessed on an Agilent 2100 Bioanalyzer. The TCR beta CDR3 regions were amplified from RNA transcripts. For the first round of RT-PCR on the TCR CDR3, the HTBI primer set was used together with the Qiagen OneStep RT-PCR kit. Libraries were constructed in a second round of multiplex PCR, after which size selection and purification were performed. Paired-end sequencing of the libraries was performed with 100 bp reads on an Illumina HiSeq2000. On the study's bioinformatics: SOAPnuke was used to process the raw data, throwing out any read that contained adapters or uncalled bases, had a mean Phred below 15, or lacked an exact constant-primer or identifier match. COPE v1.2.5 was used to merge the high-quality paired reads, and each unique nucleotide sequence was defined as a clonotype. MiTCR v1.1 was used to align the clonotypes against IMGT TRBV, TRBD and TRBJ reference segments. The analysis was restricted to V-J combinations with a frequency above 0.0001, which together covered approximately 99% of the repertoires. A TCS score was defined as the ratio between F50 (clonal expansion) and ExV (chaos), using BLOSUM62-based TCRdist between CDR3 peptides within each V-J. Welch's t-statistics and random forest reduced several hundred V-J features to under 15, which were used in a naive Bayes classifier (R e1071). The Morisita-Horn index was used to measure how similar the thyroid and blood repertoires were. The public reads were quality trimmed at Q25 with fastp and then assembled into clones with MiXCR by TCRdb, keeping productive beta chains. For every CDR3 protein sequence, its rows merge into one entry that carries the most common genes and DNA. V and J calls and clone size were set by TCRdb, not the authors. The sample table lists nearly 750,000 distinct CDR3 sequences, 35% of them with a count of one. The leading ten clones occupy roughly 30% of the sample.

V loses 5 bases of germline sequence and J loses 7 bases, and the interval between the two ends is 9 bases. The CDR3 has 11 amino acids, counting the end cysteine and phenylalanine. The entry retains the CDR3 DNA only, 33 bases that are in frame from base 1. The germline V gene gives CDR1 as SGHAT and CDR2 as FQNNGV. Broad study findings and their caveats: In validation, progression to ophthalmopathy was predicted by the model with almost 71% sensitivity and approximately 78% specificity, a median of around 5.9 months before onset. Blood samples also contained most of the expanded thyroid clonotypes (frequency above 0.001), which suggests that blood repertoires may reflect thyroid immune responses. No statistical method was used to set the sample size in advance, and investigators knew the group allocation. In cross-validation, a model built on a 13 V-J signature told ophthalmopathy apart from stable hyperthyroidism with 85% to 90% sensitivity and about 81% specificity, and in testing the same model reached 80%/75%.

This TCR was recovered from a woman aged 40-49 years with Graves' hyperthyroidism. The sample consisted of blood. This receptor chain uses TRBV11-2 and TRBJ2-7, with the D gene not clear enough to name. The CDR3 region has the sequence CASSPGLEQYF. The DNA sequence is given as TGTGCCAGCAGCCCCGGGTTGGAGCAGTACTTC.